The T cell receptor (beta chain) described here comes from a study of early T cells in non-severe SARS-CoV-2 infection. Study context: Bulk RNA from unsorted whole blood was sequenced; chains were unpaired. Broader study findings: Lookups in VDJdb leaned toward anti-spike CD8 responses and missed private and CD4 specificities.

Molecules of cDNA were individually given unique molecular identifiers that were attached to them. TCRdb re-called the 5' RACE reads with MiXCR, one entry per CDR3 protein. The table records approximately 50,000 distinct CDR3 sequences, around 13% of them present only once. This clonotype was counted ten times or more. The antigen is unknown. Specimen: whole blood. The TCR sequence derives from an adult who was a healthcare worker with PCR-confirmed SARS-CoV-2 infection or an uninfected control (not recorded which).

CDR3 DNA: TGTGCCAGCAGCTTAGCAACAGGGAGCACAGATACGCAGTATTTT. It encodes CASSLATGSTDTQYF. The chain is built from TRBV7-9 and TRBJ2-3, with a tentative D call TRBD1 (6 bases). Germline CDR1 and CDR2: SEHNR and FQNEAQ (reference sequence). Deletions cut 0 bases from V and 0 bases from J, with 7 bases between. The CDR3 is 15 amino acids.